The sequence of this T cell receptor (beta chain) was determined in a study of CD8 T cells in ankylosing spondylitis. Notes on the study in general: According to the report, clones linked to the disease were significantly enriched in matched synovial fluid samples taken from ankylosing spondylitis patients. What appeared characteristic of ankylosing spondylitis blood was a TCR beta motif of seven to nine highly homologous variants. Earlier studies detected some motif variants in reactive arthritis synovial fluid and blood.

The sample holds many counts of this clonotype. What it binds is unknown. One entry per CDR3 protein results from TCRdb running MiXCR on the 5' RACE reads. The data contain approximately 250,000 distinct CDR3 sequences, around 8% of them singletons. The CDR3 length is 11 residues. Germline CDR1 is DFQATT and CDR2 is SNEGSKA (reference sequence). V was trimmed by 1 base and J by 10 bases, leaving 8 bases between them. This sequence originates from a female donor with ankylosing spondylitis or in good health (not recorded which). The J gene is TRBJ2-1, the V gene TRBV20-1; D remains ambiguous. Sequenced: blood, either unsorted or a sorted T cell fraction (not recorded which). The CDR3 protein is CSARVGPEQFF. In DNA, the CDR3 is TGCAGTGCTAGAGTCGGCCCGGAGCAGTTCTTC.